A single sample is the source of the 28 T cell receptor beta chains below, sequenced in a study of identical twins. One entry per CDR3 protein results from TCRdb running MiXCR on the 5' RACE reads. The data contain about 570,000 distinct CDR3 sequences, 9.6% of them singletons. These records were also assigned to another study, of yellow fever vaccine responses in identical twins.

The material sequenced was PBMCs. These receptors came from a woman younger than 30 in good health.

This clonotype was found a few times. The rearrangement joins TRBV28 to TRBJ2-7; 7 bases are shared with TRBD1. J was trimmed by 5 bases and V by 2 bases; bases with no gene match: 6. The germline V gene has CDR1 MDHEN and CDR2 SYDVKM. This CDR3 spans 14 amino acids. CDR3 sequence (DNA): TGTGCCAGCAGTTTAGGGACAGCTCTCCACGAGCAGTACTTC. Protein product: CASSLGTALHEQYF.

The rearrangement uses TRBV7-2 and TRBJ2-7, with 14 bases identical to TRBD2. CDR1 is SGHTA, CDR2 FQGNSA, per germline. V lost 4 bases and J lost 3; bases outside the gene matches: 20. This CDR3 spans 21 amino acids. In DNA, the CDR3 is TGTGCCAGCAGCTCTAACCTAAAGGGACGACTAGCGGGAGGGCGCTTCTACGAGCAGTACTTC. Translated: CASSSNLKGRLAGGRFYEQYF.

In this sample, this clonotype turned up many times. CDR3 in amino acids: CASSFSGYNEQFF. The CDR3 region has the DNA TGTGCCAGCAGCTTCTCAGGGTACAATGAGCAGTTCTTC. The V gene is TRBV11-2, the J gene TRBJ2-1; perhaps TRBD1 as D (5 bases). V was trimmed by 3 bases and J by 4 bases, leaving 7 bases between them. CDR3 length: 13 amino acids. Germline V lookup: CDR1 SGHAT, CDR2 FQNNGV.

This clonotype was seen only a few times. The genes are TRBV6-2 or TRBV6-3 and TRBJ2-2, with 12 bases aligning to TRBD2. Trimming removed 6 bases from V and 1 base from J; junction bases left unmatched: 3. CDR1 and CDR2 (germline): MNHEY, SVGEGT. This CDR3 region has 16 residues. This CDR3 reads CASSKGLAGNTGELFF. DNA of the CDR3: TGTGCCAGCAGCAAGGGACTAGCGGGGAACACCGGGGAGCTGTTTTTT.

This clonotype occurred many times. This CDR3 reads CASRRDRELMNTEAFF. The DNA for the CDR3 is TGTGCCAGCAGACGCGACAGGGAACTAATGAACACTGAAGCTTTCTTT. The genes are TRBV6-1 and TRBJ1-1, with TRBD1 identical over 7 bases. The CDR3 has 16 amino acids. From germline, CDR1 is MNHNS and CDR2 SASEGT. V was pared by 6 bases and J by 0 bases, with 10 bases of the junction left unmatched.

The V and J genes are TRBV27 and TRBJ2-1; tentative D call: TRBD1 (6 bases). The germline V gene encodes CDR1 MNHEY and CDR2 SMNVEV (reference sequence). This CDR3 has 15 residues. V lost 3 bases and J 4 bases, leaving 13 bases between the germline ends. CDR3 protein: CASSFLTGTYNEQFF. CDR3 nucleotides: TGTGCCAGCAGTTTCCTCACAGGGACATACAATGAGCAGTTCTTC.

This clonotype has a handful of counts. This chain connects TRBV27 to TRBJ2-7, with a tentative D call TRBD2 (6 bases). The CDR3 is 17 residues long. Trimming pared 3 bases from V and 0 bases from J, leaving 18 bases between. Germline CDR1 reads MNHEY; CDR2 reads SMNVEV (reference sequence). The CDR3 protein is CASSFFLLLASSYEQYF. CDR3 bases: TGTGCCAGCAGTTTCTTCCTACTTCTAGCGAGCTCCTACGAGCAGTACTTC.

This clonotype was detected a few times. V gene TRBV20-1 combines with J gene TRBJ2-7; 7 nucleotides line up with TRBD2. There are 14 residues in the CDR3. Trimming removed 0 bases from V and 2 bases from J; junction bases left unmatched: 4. The V gene's germline CDR1 is DFQATT and CDR2 SNEGSKA (reference sequence). The CDR3 sequence: CSAREWEGPYEQYF. Here the CDR3 DNA reads TGCAGTGCTAGAGAATGGGAGGGCCCCTACGAGCAGTACTTC.

This clonotype was observed a handful of times. The chain carries TRBV29-1 and TRBJ2-7; 10 bases fit TRBD2. Germline V lookup: CDR1 SQVTM, CDR2 ANQGSEA. Trimming removed 4 bases from V and 4 bases from J; junction bases left unmatched: 7. The CDR3 totals 14 residues. The CDR3 spells CSVAWTSGHYEQYF. For the CDR3, the DNA is TGCAGCGTTGCCTGGACTAGCGGTCATTACGAGCAGTACTTC.

The chain couples TRBV21-1 to TRBJ2-7; the table's TRBD1 call for D was not verified on the DNA. TRBV21-1 is annotated as a pseudogene. This CDR3 has 16 amino acids. CDR3 region: CASSKAGGQGAYEQYF. CDR3 sequence (DNA): TGTGCCAGCAGCAAAGCGGGGGGACAGGGGGCCTACGAGCAGTACTTC.

This clonotype has ten or more counts. The chain joins TRBV3-1 to TRBJ2-5, with D possibly being TRBD1 or TRBD2 (5 bases each). The V and J ends lost 2 bases and 5 bases respectively, with 12 bases between them. CDR3 length: 14 residues. Germline V CDR1 and CDR2: LGHDT, YNNKEL (reference sequence). CDR3 nucleotides: TGTGCCAGCAGCCAATGGGACCGGCTTGAGACCCAGTACTTC. It yields the protein CASSQWDRLETQYF.

This clonotype was counted only a few times. The genes are TRBV19 and TRBJ2-2; D remains unclear. The germline V gene encodes CDR1 LNHDA and CDR2 SQIVND (reference sequence). Trimming removed 10 bases from V and 2 bases from J, with 14 bases in between. There are 14 residues in the CDR3. Written as DNA, the CDR3 is TGTGCCACCCGAAGTTTGGGAAACACCGGGGAGCTGTTTTTT. Translated: CATRSLGNTGELFF.

This clonotype was seen at least ten times. The gene calls are TRBV9 and TRBJ1-2; D is undetermined. The germline CDR1 and CDR2 sequences are SGDLS and YYNGEE. This CDR3 contains 12 residues. V was pared by 3 bases and J by 7 bases, with 10 bases between. DNA for the CDR3: TGTGCCAGCAGCGATGACGCCGTTGGCTACACCTTC. As protein: CASSDDAVGYTF.

This clonotype was seen a handful of times. This chain joins TRBV29-1 and TRBJ2-2, with 9 bases aligning to TRBD1. This CDR3 is 15 amino acids long. Germline assignment: CDR1 SQVTM and CDR2 ANQGSEA. After removal of 5 bases from V and 5 bases from J, the junction contained 9 bases not matched to a gene. The CDR3 protein is CSVPGQGMVTGELFF. The CDR3 DNA reads as TGCAGCGTTCCAGGACAGGGGATGGTGACCGGGGAGCTGTTTTTT.

This sequence joins TRBV12-3 or TRBV12-4 and TRBJ2-3; possible D gene TRBD2, 5 bases. V lost 4 bases, J lost 6 bases, and 14 bases lay in between. This CDR3 spans 14 amino acids. DNA of the CDR3: TGTGCCAGCAGTTCCTACGGACTTTTCGATACGCAGTATTTT. Translated: CASSSYGLFDTQYF.

This clonotype was seen only a few times. This sequence joins TRBV5-6 and TRBJ2-1, with 11 bases matching TRBD1. The CDR3 runs 14 residues. Germline CDR1 is SGHDT and CDR2 is YYEEEE. V was pared by 4 bases and J by 7 bases, with 4 bases of the junction left unmatched. The DNA for the CDR3 is TGTGCCAGCAGCATAGGACAGGGGGCGAATGAGCAGTTCTTC. Amino acid sequence: CASSIGQGANEQFF.

This clonotype was seen at least ten times. This chain uses TRBV18 with TRBJ2-7, with D perhaps assigned TRBD1 or TRBD2 (5 bases each). The CDR3 is 14 residues long. Trimming took off 6 bases at V and 1 base at J, with 13 bases between the two ends. In germline, CDR1 is KGHSH, CDR2 LQKENI. The DNA for the CDR3 is TGTGCCAGCTCTTACGGGACGGAATCCTACGAGCAGTACTTC. It yields the protein CASSYGTESYEQYF. The full variable domain, with the rest looked up from reference TRBV18 and TRBJ2-7, is NAGVMQNPRHLVRRRGQEARLRCSPMKGHSHVYWYRQLPEEGLKFMVYLQKENIIDESGMPKERFSAEFPKEGPSILRIQQVVRGDSAAYFCASSYGTESYEQYFGPGTRLTVT.

CDR3 DNA sequence: TGTGCCACTACTAGCGGGGGATATAGCACAGATACGCAGTATTTT. It codes for CATTSGGYSTDTQYF. The chain is built from TRBV6-1 and TRBJ2-3; 11 bases are shared with TRBD2. The germline CDR1 and CDR2 sequences are MNHNS and SASEGT. The ends lost 10 bases at V and 0 bases at J; junction bases unmatched: 6. This CDR3 has 15 amino acids.

This clonotype was counted ten times or more. The chain is built from TRBV7-2 and TRBJ2-5, with 8 bases fitting TRBD2. The CDR3 is 15 amino acids. The V gene's germline CDR1 is SGHTA and CDR2 FQGNSA. J lost 5 bases, V lost 5 bases, and 10 bases had no gene match. CDR3 region: CASSPIAGTGETQYF. Here the CDR3 DNA reads TGTGCCAGCAGCCCCATAGCGGGGACCGGCGAGACCCAGTACTTC.

In this sample, this clonotype turned up a few times. The chain carries TRBV20-1 and TRBJ1-5, with 7 bases aligning to TRBD1. Germline assignment: CDR1 DFQATT and CDR2 SNEGSKA (reference sequence). The V gene end was trimmed by 4 bases and the J gene end by 0 bases; junction bases not matched to a gene: 3. CDR3 length: 14 amino acids. Here the CDR3 DNA reads TGCAGTGCTATCGACAGGGTTAGCAATCAGCCCCAGCATTTT. Its protein product is CSAIDRVSNQPQHF.

The chain couples TRBV12-1 to TRBJ2-3; the DNA was not used to check the table's D call, TRBD1. TRBV12-1 is marked as a pseudogene. This CDR3 is built from 18 residues. This CDR3 reads CASSSDRGLIFASDTQYF. CDR3 in DNA: TGTGCCAGCAGCTCTGACAGGGGGCTCATTTTTGCCTCAGATACGCAGTATTTT.

This chain uses TRBV12-3 or TRBV12-4 with TRBJ2-2; D is uncertain. The CDR3 sequence is 13 residues long. The V end was cut by 6 bases, the J end by 6 bases, with 11 bases between. Here the CDR3 reads CASRLGVAGELFF. CDR3 coding DNA: TGTGCCAGCAGGCTAGGAGTGGCCGGGGAGCTGTTTTTT.

Here the CDR3 reads CASSGDRGEETQYF. CDR3 in DNA: TGTGCCAGCAGTGGGGACAGGGGTGAAGAGACCCAGTACTTC. The chain couples TRBV27 to TRBJ2-5, with 10 bases aligning to TRBD1. Trimming cost V 5 bases and J 3 bases; bases outside gene matches: 3. Germline V CDR1 and CDR2: MNHEY, SMNVEV (reference sequence). The CDR3 consists of 14 residues.

This clonotype was counted ten times or more. This sequence joins TRBV7-2 and TRBJ2-3; the D is unclear. V was trimmed by 1 base and J by 4 bases, leaving 15 bases between them. The CDR3 consists of 16 residues. Germline values: CDR1 SGHTA, CDR2 FQGNSA. CDR3 residues: CASSLEVGRWADTQYF. The CDR3 nucleotides are TGTGCCAGCAGCTTAGAGGTTGGCCGCTGGGCAGATACGCAGTATTTT.

This clonotype was seen repeatedly, ten times or more. The rearrangement links TRBV2 to TRBJ1-2, with 7 bases fitting TRBD1. V gave up 3 bases and J gave up 2 bases; unmatched junction bases: 0. Germline V gene data show CDR1 as SNHLY and CDR2 as FYNNEI. The CDR3 loop spans 13 amino acids. The CDR3 bases are TGTGCCAGCAGTGAGACAGGGAACTATGGCTACACCTTC. Its translation: CASSETGNYGYTF.

V is TRBV20-1 and J is TRBJ2-4, with TRBD2 matching 13 bases. Germline CDR1 DFQATT, CDR2 SNEGSKA (reference sequence). J lost 0 bases, V lost 2 bases, and 7 bases had no gene match. The CDR3 runs to 18 residues. CDR3 nucleotide sequence: TGCAGTGCTAGAAGACTAGCGGGGGGCTCGATAGCCAAAAACATTCAGTACTTC. Its protein is CSARRLAGGSIAKNIQYF.

This clonotype was observed many times. V gene TRBV28 combines with J gene TRBJ2-7; D could derive from TRBD1 or TRBD2 (6 bases each). V lost 8 bases to trimming and J lost 4 bases, with 21 bases between them. The CDR3 is made up of 15 amino acids. The germline CDR1 and CDR2 sequences are MDHEN and SYDVKM. CDR3: CASRRGRPFLYEQYF. The CDR3 coding sequence is TGTGCCAGCCGAAGGGGGAGGCCTTTCCTTTACGAGCAGTACTTC.

The V gene is TRBV15, the J gene TRBJ2-1; 16 bases are a match to TRBD2. The germline CDR1 and CDR2 sequences are LNHNV and YYDKDF (reference sequence). CDR3 length equals 21 residues. With V trimmed by 0 bases and J by 8 bases, 16 bases remained unmatched. CDR3 nucleotides: TGTGCCACCAGCAGAGACGAATTACAGGGGACTAGCGGGAGGGAAGGCGATGAGCAGTTCTTC. It specifies CATSRDELQGTSGREGDEQFF. The full variable domain, completed using reference TRBV15 and TRBJ2-1, is DAMVIQNPRYQVTQFGKPVTLSCSQTLNHNVMYWYQQKSSQAPKLLFHYYDKDFNNEADTPDNFQSRRPNTSFCFLDIRSPGLGDTAMYLCATSRDELQGTSGREGDEQFFGPGTRLTVL.